This entry describes one T cell receptor (beta chain). Its antigen is currently unknown. This record belongs to a study of T cell responses to AZD1222 COVID-19 vaccine. Overall study results and limits: Repertoire sampling was restricted to post-peak T cell response timepoints. Donors, mostly white British, included more females; clonal diversity was possibly underestimated.

The method was immunoSEQ multiplex PCR; TCRdb's version includes in-frame clones alone and lacks a portion of them. The profile shows about 160,000 clones, approximately 90% of them singletons. After removal of 0 bases from V and 5 bases from J, the junction contained 6 bases not matched to a gene. The CDR3 is made up of 15 amino acids. CDR1 and CDR2 (germline): SGHTA, FQGNSA. Specimen: peripheral blood, collected on day 0 of MenACWY control vaccination. This clonotype originated in an adult in good health. The chain links TRBV7-2 to TRBJ2-7; 8 bases are a match to TRBD2. The CDR3 region has the DNA TGTGCCAGCAGCTTAGCAAGCGGGAGTAGGGACGAGCAGTACTTC. Protein: CASSLASGSRDEQYF.